Listed below are T cell receptor beta chains from one sample, sequenced in a study of human T cells and chemical hapten exposure. Using its own MiXCR run on the RACE reads, TCRdb lists one record per CDR3 protein. Among about 120,000 distinct CDR3 sequences listed, about 14% were seen once. Material: whole blood, obtained in connection with sensitization to the hapten diphenylcyclopropenone (DPC). Source of these receptors: a woman aged 18-29 years with alopecia areata. Some clones in this sample may be carry-over from other donors' samples. Each CDR3 is given with its conserved first and last residue. A D gene is named only where the DNA matches it firmly. Some rows have no size entry. The others give once, few or many, or a class for an expanded clone.

d_gene: .; j_gene: TRBJ1-4; abundance: .; v_gene: TRBV7-9; CDR3nt: TGTGCCAGCAGCTCCCGGGACGGGGATGAAAAACTGTTTTTT; CDR3aa: CASSSRDGDEKLFF
d_gene: .; j_gene: TRBJ2-7; abundance: .; v_gene: TRBV11-2; CDR3nt: TGTGCCAGCAGCTTGAACCGGGACAACTACGAGCAGTACTTC; CDR3aa: CASSLNRDNYEQYF
d_gene: TRBD1; j_gene: TRBJ1-1; abundance: .; v_gene: TRBV9; CDR3nt: TGTGCCAGCAGCCCAGACCCAGGGGGTTACACTGAAGCTTTCTTT; CDR3aa: CASSPDPGGYTEAFF
d_gene: .; j_gene: TRBJ2-7; abundance: few; v_gene: TRBV12-2; CDR3nt: TGTGCAAGTCGCTTCGTATGGGGCCCGAGCTCCTACGAGCAGTACTTC; CDR3aa: CASRFVWGPSSYEQYF
d_gene: TRBD2; j_gene: TRBJ2-2; abundance: .; v_gene: TRBV5-5; CDR3nt: TGTGCCAGCAGCGTAGGGACTAGTCGGGCCGGGGAGCTGTTTTTT; CDR3aa: CASSVGTSRAGELFF
d_gene: TRBD1; j_gene: TRBJ1-5; abundance: .; v_gene: TRBV20-1; CDR3nt: TGCAGTGCTCGCGAGGACAGGTTCTACAATCAGCCCCAGCATTTT; CDR3aa: CSAREDRFYNQPQHF
d_gene: .; j_gene: TRBJ1-2; abundance: .; v_gene: TRBV7-2; CDR3nt: TGTGCCAGCAGCCCAGTCAGGGGTAAGGATGGCTACACCTTC; CDR3aa: CASSPVRGKDGYTF
d_gene: TRBD1; j_gene: TRBJ1-2; abundance: few; v_gene: TRBV28; CDR3nt: TGTGCCAGCAGTTTAAATGACAGGGGCGATGGCTACACCTTC; CDR3aa: CASSLNDRGDGYTF
d_gene: TRBD1; j_gene: TRBJ1-3; abundance: .; v_gene: TRBV6-1; CDR3nt: TGTGCCAGCAGTGAAGTCCCGGACAGGGCGAACACCATATATTTT; CDR3aa: CASSEVPDRANTIYF
d_gene: .; j_gene: TRBJ2-3; abundance: many; v_gene: TRBV20-1; CDR3nt: TGCAGTGCTATATCGAGGGAGTCGGTAGATACGCAGTATTTT; CDR3aa: CSAISRESVDTQYF
d_gene: .; j_gene: TRBJ1-1; abundance: few; v_gene: TRBV7-8; CDR3nt: TGTGCCAGCAGCTTAGATGGCAGTTTGAACACTGAAGCTTTCTTT; CDR3aa: CASSLDGSLNTEAFF
d_gene: .; j_gene: TRBJ1-2; abundance: .; v_gene: TRBV29-1; CDR3nt: TGCAGCTCCGGGGGTGTCGATCGGGGCTACACCTTC; CDR3aa: CSSGGVDRGYTF
d_gene: .; j_gene: TRBJ2-7; abundance: .; v_gene: TRBV18; CDR3nt: TGTGCCAGCTCACCACGCGCAGGGAACCCCTACGAGCAGTACTTC; CDR3aa: CASSPRAGNPYEQYF
d_gene: .; j_gene: TRBJ2-3; abundance: few; v_gene: TRBV7-9; CDR3nt: TGTGCCAGCAGCTTGGTCGGGGGAACAGATACGCAGTATTTT; CDR3aa: CASSLVGGTDTQYF
d_gene: .; j_gene: TRBJ1-5; abundance: .; v_gene: TRBV19; CDR3nt: TGTGCCAGTAGTATCGGGGGGAATCAGCCCCAGCATTTT; CDR3aa: CASSIGGNQPQHF
d_gene: TRBD1; j_gene: TRBJ2-5; abundance: .; v_gene: TRBV27; CDR3nt: TGTGCCAGCAGTCTGACAGGGCGTGTCGAGACCCAGTACTTC; CDR3aa: CASSLTGRVETQYF
d_gene: TRBD2; j_gene: TRBJ2-1; abundance: few; v_gene: TRBV6-6; CDR3nt: TGTGCCAGCAGTTACAAGCGGGGGGGCCTAGGTGAGCAGTTCTTC; CDR3aa: CASSYKRGGLGEQFF
d_gene: .; j_gene: TRBJ2-2; abundance: many; v_gene: TRBV11-2; CDR3nt: TGTGCCAGCAGCTTAAAGGGCAGGACCTACACCGGGGAGCTGTTTTTT; CDR3aa: CASSLKGRTYTGELFF
d_gene: .; j_gene: TRBJ2-3; abundance: few; v_gene: TRBV7-2; CDR3nt: TGTGCCAGCAGCTTACTCGCGGGAAGCACAGATACGCAGTATTTT; CDR3aa: CASSLLAGSTDTQYF
d_gene: TRBD1; j_gene: TRBJ1-3; abundance: few; v_gene: TRBV20-1; CDR3nt: TGCAGTGCTATCAACAGGGGGCAGGGAAACACCATATATTTT; CDR3aa: CSAINRGQGNTIYF
d_gene: .; j_gene: TRBJ2-2; abundance: few; v_gene: TRBV7-2; CDR3nt: TGTGCCAGCAGCGCCCGACTTCGCGGGGAGCTGTTTTTT; CDR3aa: CASSARLRGELFF
d_gene: .; j_gene: TRBJ2-1; abundance: .; v_gene: TRBV29-1; CDR3nt: TGCAGCGCCTCAGGGACATCCCTCTACAATGAGCAGTTCTTC; CDR3aa: CSASGTSLYNEQFF
d_gene: TRBD2; j_gene: TRBJ2-2; abundance: many; v_gene: TRBV7-3; CDR3nt: TGTGCCAGCAGCCCAGCGGGGGCTAGCACCGGGGAGCTGTTTTTT; CDR3aa: CASSPAGASTGELFF
d_gene: TRBD1; j_gene: TRBJ1-1; abundance: many; v_gene: TRBV7-9; CDR3nt: TGTGCCAACGGACAGGGATCTTCTGAAGCTTTCTTT; CDR3aa: CANGQGSSEAFF